These 28 T cell receptor beta chains originate from one sample sequenced in a study of OX40 agonist ivuxolimab in advanced cancers. Clones were read by immunoSEQ multiplex PCR, and TCRdb kept only the in-frame ones, dropping some. In the table there are approximately 40,000 clones, approximately 80% of which are singletons. The material sequenced was CD4+ or CD8+ T cells sorted from blood, taken in a trial of the OX40 agonist ivuxolimab. These receptors all come from an adult with an advanced solid tumor such as melanoma, head and neck, liver or kidney cancer.

Worth noting for this clone: This sample also contains other DNA sequences that code for the same CDR3. The V and J genes are TRBV19 and TRBJ1-1; a possible D gene is TRBD1 (6 bases). Trimming removed 3 bases at V and 4 bases at J, with 12 bases between. The CDR3 has 14 residues. Germline CDR1 and CDR2: LNHDA and SQIVND (reference sequence). The CDR3 sequence is CASSIGGLGTEAFF. CDR3 sequence (DNA): TGTGCCAGTAGTATTGGGGGGCTCGGCACTGAAGCTTTCTTT.

In this sample, this clone turned up a few times. The chain carries TRBV6-4 and TRBJ2-1; D is uncertain. The V end was cut by 0 bases, the J end by 0 bases, with 9 bases between. The CDR3 has 16 residues. The germline CDR1 and CDR2 sequences are MRHNA and SNTAGT. In DNA form, the CDR3 reads TGTGCCAGCAGTGACTCGACCCAGAGCTCCTACAATGAGCAGTTCTTC. Translation gives CASSDSTQSSYNEQFF.

This clone has a single count. V gene TRBV4-3 combines with J gene TRBJ1-4; D gene uncertain. CDR3 length: 13 amino acids. From germline, CDR1 is LGHNA and CDR2 YSLEER. Trimming removed 0 bases at V and 11 bases at J, with 10 bases between. CDR3 nucleotides: TGCGCCAGCAGCCAAGACGGGGTTGGGAAACTGTTTTTT. It specifies CASSQDGVGKLFF.

J is TRBJ2-7 and V is TRBV4-2, with 8 bases matching TRBD2. The CDR3 has 13 amino acids. Germline V gives CDR1 LGHNA, CDR2 YNFKEQ. The V and J ends lost 1 base and 5 bases, in that order; junction bases with no gene match: 1. The CDR3 loop is CASSQVSGDEQYF. Here the CDR3 DNA reads TGTGCCAGCAGCCAAGTTAGCGGGGACGAGCAGTACTTC.

The chain couples TRBV5-4 to TRBJ2-1; possibly TRBD2 for D (5 bases). The CDR3 contains 13 residues. Trimming stripped 0 bases from V and 10 bases from J, with 11 bases between. The germline V gene encodes CDR1 SGHNT and CDR2 YYREEE (reference sequence). DNA for the CDR3: TGTGCCAGCAGCTTGGGAGGAGGAGAGGAGCAGTTCTTC. This gives the protein CASSLGGGEEQFF.

This chain uses TRBV13 with TRBJ2-3; 7 positions match TRBD2. The V and J ends lost 6 bases and 0 bases, in that order; junction bases with no gene match: 18. The CDR3 has 19 residues. The germline V gene has CDR1 PRHDT and CDR2 FYEKMQ (reference sequence). CDR3 residues: CASRPTVGRGVFSTDTQYF. The CDR3 DNA follows: TGTGCCAGCAGACCTACCGTGGGGAGGGGAGTCTTTAGCACAGATACGCAGTATTTT. Using reference TRBV13 and TRBJ2-3 for the parts outside the CDR3, the full variable domain is AAGVIQSPRHLIKEKRETATLKCYPIPRHDTVYWYQQGPGQDPQFLISFYEKMQSDKGSIPDRFSAQQFSDYHSELNMSSLELGDSALYFCASRPTVGRGVFSTDTQYFGPGTRLTVL.

The gene calls are TRBV27 and TRBJ2-7; D is unclear. Germline-derived CDR1 and CDR2 are MNHEY and SMNVEV (reference sequence). CDR3 length: 14 amino acids. The V end lost 2 bases, the J end lost 3 bases, and 11 bases lay between the germline ends. The CDR3 coding sequence is TGTGCCAGCAGTTTAAGTAACAGCTTCTACGAGCAGTACTTC. Translation: CASSLSNSFYEQYF.

The chain couples TRBV2 to TRBJ2-3, with D hard to call. This CDR3 is 17 amino acids long. Trimming stripped 1 base from V and 1 base from J, with 15 bases between. The V gene's germline CDR1 is SNHLY and CDR2 FYNNEI. The CDR3 DNA is TGTGCCAGCAGTGAAGGGAGCGCAGGTCATGGCACAGATACGCAGTATTTT. It yields the protein CASSEGSAGHGTDTQYF.

The chain recombines TRBV4-3 with TRBJ1-2; D is undetermined. The V gene lost 3 bases and the J gene lost 6 bases, with 11 bases spanning the gap. The CDR3 has 13 residues. Germline V gene sequence: CDR1 LGHNA, CDR2 YSLEER. CDR3 loop: CASSQDGLNGYTF. The CDR3 DNA reads as TGCGCCAGCAGCCAGGATGGACTAAATGGCTACACCTTC.

This clone was counted between two and nine times. This sequence joins TRBV10-2 and TRBJ1-2; D perhaps matches TRBD1 (6 bases). Germline assignment: CDR1 WSHSY and CDR2 SAAADI. V dropped 2 bases and J dropped 7 bases, with 17 bases sitting between them. This CDR3 is built from 15 residues. CDR3: CASSESMGRGLGYTF. CDR3 in DNA: TGCGCCAGCAGTGAGAGTATGGGCAGGGGTCTTGGCTACACCTTC.

The chain joins TRBV4-1 to TRBJ1-1; D is uncertain. Trimming cost V 7 bases and J 1 base, with 22 bases left between them. The germline gives CDR1 MGHRA, CDR2 YSYEKL. The CDR3 has 17 amino acids. CDR3 loop: CASTFTEGGGPNTEAFF. The CDR3 coding sequence is TGCGCCAGCACGTTTACCGAGGGCGGAGGCCCGAACACTGAAGCTTTCTTT.

The V and J genes are TRBV7-7 and TRBJ2-1, with D maybe TRBD2 (6 bases). Germline V gene lookup returns CDR1 SSHAT and CDR2 FNYEAQ (reference sequence). Trimming left V 5 bases short and J 9 bases short, with 26 bases between. The CDR3 runs to 17 residues. The CDR3 sequence: CASSPPTSSPGAGEQFF. The CDR3 nucleotides are TGTGCCAGCAGCCCTCCCACTAGCTCCCCTGGGGCGGGTGAGCAGTTCTTC.

This clone was observed a handful of times. The chain has TRBV7-9 and TRBJ2-7, with TRBD1 matching over 9 bases. Germline CDR1 SEHNR, CDR2 FQNEAQ (reference sequence). The CDR3 spans 15 residues. V lost 5 bases, J lost 3 bases, and 8 bases stayed unmatched. CDR3 DNA: TGTGCCAGCAGCGAACTTGACAGGGGGAACTACGAGCAGTACTTC. This translates into CASSELDRGNYEQYF.

The CDR3 is CAISEPGEETQYF. The CDR3 DNA is TGTGCCATCAGTGAGCCAGGGGAAGAGACCCAGTACTTC. J is TRBJ2-5 and V is TRBV10-3; tentative D call: TRBD1 (6 bases). V shed 2 bases and J shed 3 bases, with 7 bases lying between them. This CDR3 comprises 13 residues. From germline, CDR1 is ENHRY and CDR2 SYGVKD.

V usage is TRBV5-1 and J usage is TRBJ2-1; 9 bases are a match to TRBD2. The length of the CDR3 is 14 residues. Germline V gives CDR1 SGHRS, CDR2 YFSETQ. V lost 4 bases and J lost 5; bases outside the gene matches: 4. CDR3 in amino acids: CASSEAGGNNEQFF. DNA for the CDR3: TGCGCCAGCAGCGAAGCGGGGGGCAACAATGAGCAGTTCTTC.

The CDR3 loop is CASSIKGTGLFF. Written as DNA, the CDR3 is TGTGCCAGTAGTATTAAAGGGACAGGGCTTTTCTTT. This rearrangement joins TRBV19 to TRBJ1-1; 9 nucleotides line up with TRBD1. Trimming removed 3 bases from V and 13 bases from J; junction bases left unmatched: 6. The CDR3 covers 12 residues. Germline CDR1 LNHDA, CDR2 SQIVND (reference sequence).

The chain couples TRBV19 to TRBJ2-5, with D unclear. The CDR3 extends over 12 amino acids. Trimming shortened V by 3 bases and J by 5 bases, and 7 bases separated the two germline ends. CDR1 and CDR2 (germline): LNHDA, SQIVND (reference sequence). CDR3 in amino acids: CASSILGETQYF. The CDR3 nucleotides read TGTGCCAGTAGTATTTTGGGGGAGACCCAGTACTTC.

The chain joins TRBV15 to TRBJ2-7; D may correspond to TRBD1 or TRBD2 (7 bases each). Trimming took off 5 bases at V and 3 bases at J, with 17 bases between the two ends. CDR3 length: 15 residues. Germline CDR1 LNHNV, CDR2 YYDKDF (reference sequence). The CDR3 region is CATSARQGEGYEQYF. The CDR3 coding sequence is TGTGCCACCAGCGCTCGCCAGGGGGAGGGCTACGAGCAGTACTTC.

The sample holds a few counts of this clone. The chain links TRBV20-1 to TRBJ1-1; a weak D match, TRBD1 (6 bases). The CDR3 runs 11 residues. The V end lost 6 bases, the J end lost 8 bases, and 13 bases lay between the germline ends. Germline V lookup: CDR1 DFQATT, CDR2 SNEGSKA (reference sequence). CDR3 nucleotide sequence: TGCAGTGCCCCCGACAGGTCCGAAGCTTTCTTT. This encodes CSAPDRSEAFF.

This clone occurred once. The gene calls are TRBV7-9 and TRBJ1-2, with D possibly being TRBD1 (5 bases). Deletions cut 5 bases from V and 6 bases from J, with 16 bases between. CDR3 size: 14 residues. Germline V CDR1 and CDR2: SEHNR, FQNEAQ (reference sequence). The CDR3 region is CASSPGPKVDGYTF. In DNA form, the CDR3 reads TGTGCCAGCAGCCCGGGACCGAAGGTTGATGGCTACACCTTC.

For the CDR3, the DNA is TGTGCCAGCAGTTCACCCAGTGCGGTTTCTAGCGGGAGGGGGAACACCGGGGAGCTGTTTTTT. Its translation is CASSSPSAVSSGRGNTGELFF. The genes are TRBV28 and TRBJ2-2; 12 bases are a match to TRBD2. Per the germline V gene, CDR1 is MDHEN and CDR2 is SYDVKM. The ends lost 4 bases at V and 1 base at J; junction bases unmatched: 16. The CDR3 runs to 21 residues.

DNA of the CDR3: TGTGCCAGCAGTTTCGGCCCAAACTACGAGCAGTACTTC. It translates to CASSFGPNYEQYF. The chain is built from TRBV27 and TRBJ2-7; D gene unclear. Germline V lookup: CDR1 MNHEY, CDR2 SMNVEV (reference sequence). The CDR3 is 13 residues long. Deletions cut 3 bases from V and 3 bases from J, with 9 bases between.

This clone was observed a few times. The rearrangement links TRBV30 to TRBJ2-5; 15 bases are a match to TRBD2. Trimming cost V 8 bases and J 5 bases; bases outside gene matches: 6. Germline loops: CDR1 GTSNPN, CDR2 SVGIG (reference sequence). The CDR3 covers 14 residues. The CDR3 is CARGLAGGVETQYF. The CDR3 coding sequence is TGTGCCCGCGGACTAGCGGGAGGGGTGGAGACCCAGTACTTC.

This clone has just one count. V gene TRBV9 combines with J gene TRBJ2-3; D uncertain. Germline loops: CDR1 SGDLS, CDR2 YYNGEE. The CDR3 extends over 13 amino acids. Trimming cost V 0 bases and J 0 bases, with 2 bases left between them. The CDR3 DNA is TGTGCCAGCAGCGTAGTAAGCACAGATACGCAGTATTTT. Translation: CASSVVSTDTQYF.

This chain links TRBV5-6 with TRBJ1-2; no clear D. Germline lookup yields CDR1 SGHDT and CDR2 YYEEEE. V dropped 3 bases and J dropped 4 bases, with 7 bases sitting between them. The CDR3 is 12 residues long. The CDR3 coding sequence is TGTGCCAGCAGCTCCTCGGCCTATGGCTACACCTTC. Encoded protein: CASSSSAYGYTF. The variable domain in full, with the rest retrieved from reference TRBV5-6 and TRBJ1-2, is DAGVTQSPTHLIKTRGQQVTLRCSPKSGHDTVSWYQQALGQGPQFIFQYYEEEERQRGNFPDRFSGHQFPNYSSELNVNALLLGDSALYLCASSSSAYGYTFGSGTRLTVV.

The rearrangement joins TRBV5-1 to TRBJ2-7; 12 nucleotides match TRBD2. Germline V gene sequence: CDR1 SGHRS, CDR2 YFSETQ. J gave up 2 bases and V 5 bases, and 5 bases lay outside the gene matches. This CDR3 has 15 amino acids. The CDR3 loop reads CASRPGTSGPYEQYF. The CDR3 DNA is TGCGCCAGCAGGCCGGGGACTAGCGGGCCCTACGAGCAGTACTTC.

The sample holds one count of this clone. The chain has TRBV7-9 and TRBJ1-1; D is unresolved. Deletions cut 0 bases from V and 0 bases from J, with 8 bases between. Per germline, CDR1 SEHNR and CDR2 FQNEAQ (reference sequence). The CDR3 is 15 amino acids. CDR3 sequence reads: CASSLAVGLNTEAFF. Written as DNA, the CDR3 is TGTGCCAGCAGCTTAGCGGTGGGATTGAACACTGAAGCTTTCTTT.

The CDR3 DNA reads TGTGCCAGCAGCTTACCGACAGGTATTGAGCAGTTCTTC. Its translation: CASSLPTGIEQFF. This chain uses TRBV5-6 with TRBJ2-1, with a weak D call TRBD1 (6 bases). There are 13 residues in the CDR3. V lost 2 bases and J 9 bases, leaving 12 bases between the germline ends. Germline V gene lookup returns CDR1 SGHDT and CDR2 YYEEEE.